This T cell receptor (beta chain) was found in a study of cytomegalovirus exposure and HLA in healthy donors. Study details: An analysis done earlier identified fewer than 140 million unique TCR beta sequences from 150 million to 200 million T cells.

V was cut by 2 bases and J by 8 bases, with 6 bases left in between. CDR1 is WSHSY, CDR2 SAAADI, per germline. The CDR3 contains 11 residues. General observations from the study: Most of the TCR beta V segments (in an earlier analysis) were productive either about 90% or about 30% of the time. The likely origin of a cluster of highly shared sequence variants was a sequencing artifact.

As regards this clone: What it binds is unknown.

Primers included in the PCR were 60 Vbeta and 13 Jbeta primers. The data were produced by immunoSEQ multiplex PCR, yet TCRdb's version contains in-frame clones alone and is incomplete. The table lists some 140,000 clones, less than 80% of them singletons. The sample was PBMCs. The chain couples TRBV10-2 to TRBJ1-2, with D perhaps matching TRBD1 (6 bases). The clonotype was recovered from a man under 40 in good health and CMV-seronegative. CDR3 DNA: TGCGCCAGCAGTGAGGGGACAGGCTACACCTTC. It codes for CASSEGTGYTF.